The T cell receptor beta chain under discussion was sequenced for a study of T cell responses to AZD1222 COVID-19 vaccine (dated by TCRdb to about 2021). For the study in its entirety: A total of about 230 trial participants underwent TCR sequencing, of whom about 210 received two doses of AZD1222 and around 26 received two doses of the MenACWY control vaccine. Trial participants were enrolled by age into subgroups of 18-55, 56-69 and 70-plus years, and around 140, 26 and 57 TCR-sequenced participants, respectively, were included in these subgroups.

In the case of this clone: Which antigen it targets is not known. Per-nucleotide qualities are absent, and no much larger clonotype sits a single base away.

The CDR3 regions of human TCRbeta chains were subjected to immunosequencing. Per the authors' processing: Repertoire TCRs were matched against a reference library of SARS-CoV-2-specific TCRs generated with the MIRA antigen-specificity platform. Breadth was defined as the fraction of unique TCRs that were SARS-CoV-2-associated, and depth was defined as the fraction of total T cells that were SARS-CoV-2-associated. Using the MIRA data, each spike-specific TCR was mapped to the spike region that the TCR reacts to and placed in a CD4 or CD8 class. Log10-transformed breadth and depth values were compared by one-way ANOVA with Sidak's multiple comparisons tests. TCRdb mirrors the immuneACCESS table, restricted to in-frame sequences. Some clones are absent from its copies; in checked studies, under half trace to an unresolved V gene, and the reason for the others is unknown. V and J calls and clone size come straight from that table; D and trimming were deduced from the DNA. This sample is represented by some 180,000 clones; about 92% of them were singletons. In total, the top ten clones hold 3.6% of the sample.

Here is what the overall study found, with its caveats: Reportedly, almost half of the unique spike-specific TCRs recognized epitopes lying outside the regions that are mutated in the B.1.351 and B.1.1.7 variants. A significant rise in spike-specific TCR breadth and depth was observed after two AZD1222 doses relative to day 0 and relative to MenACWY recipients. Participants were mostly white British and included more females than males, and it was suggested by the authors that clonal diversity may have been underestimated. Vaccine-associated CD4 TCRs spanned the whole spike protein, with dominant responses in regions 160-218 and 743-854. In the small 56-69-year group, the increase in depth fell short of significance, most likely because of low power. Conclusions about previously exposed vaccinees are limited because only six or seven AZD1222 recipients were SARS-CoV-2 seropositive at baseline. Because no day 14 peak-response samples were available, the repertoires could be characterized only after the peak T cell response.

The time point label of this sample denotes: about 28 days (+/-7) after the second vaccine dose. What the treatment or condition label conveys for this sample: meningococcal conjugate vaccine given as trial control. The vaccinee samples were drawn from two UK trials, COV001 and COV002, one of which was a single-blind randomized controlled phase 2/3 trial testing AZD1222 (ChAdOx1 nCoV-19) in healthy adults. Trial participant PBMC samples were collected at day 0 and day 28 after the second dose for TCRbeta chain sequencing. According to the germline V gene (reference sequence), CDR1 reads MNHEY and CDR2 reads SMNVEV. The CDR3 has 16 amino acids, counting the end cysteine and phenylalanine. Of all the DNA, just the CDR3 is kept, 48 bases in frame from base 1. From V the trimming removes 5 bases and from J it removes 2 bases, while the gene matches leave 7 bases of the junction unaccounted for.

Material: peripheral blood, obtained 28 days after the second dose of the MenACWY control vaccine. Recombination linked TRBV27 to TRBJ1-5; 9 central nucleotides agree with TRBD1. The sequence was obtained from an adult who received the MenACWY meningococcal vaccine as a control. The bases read TGTGCCAGCAGTCTCACAGGGGGCGCCGGCAATCAGCCCCAGCATTTT. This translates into CASSLTGGAGNQPQHF.